A selection of T cell receptor beta chains follows, all from one sample in a study of cytomegalovirus exposure and HLA in healthy donors. The data were produced by immunoSEQ multiplex PCR, yet TCRdb's version contains in-frame clones alone and is incomplete. The data contain roughly 100,000 clones, about three quarters of them seen just once; the ten biggest clones take up around 5.1%. The specimen was PBMCs. The receptors stem from a male donor in good health and CMV-seronegative. Each CDR3 is given with its conserved first and last residue. The order of the fields is D gene, J gene, V gene, clone size, CDR3 DNA, CDR3 protein. The D gene is left open where the match is weak. Clone size is stated in some rows and not others, as once, few, many or a class when expanded.

-	TRBJ2-7	TRBV19	-	TGTGCCAGTAGCACGGGACACCTCTCCTACGAGCAGTACTTC	CASSTGHLSYEQYF
TRBD2	TRBJ2-1	TRBV19	-	TGTGCCAGTAGTGCCCTGACACGGAAACTGACCGGGACTAGACGTTACAATGAGCAGTTCTTC	CASSALTRKLTGTRRYNEQFF
-	TRBJ2-5	TRBV27	-	TGTGCCAGCCCCCAGGAGGTAGGCGAGACCCAGTACTTC	CASPQEVGETQYF
-	TRBJ2-4	TRBV30	-	TGTGCCTGCACCTCCGGGTCTTCAAACATTCAGTACTTC	CACTSGSSNIQYF
-	TRBJ2-7	TRBV5-1	-	TGCGCCAGCAGCTTGGGGGCAGGCTTCTCCTACGAGCAGTACTTC	CASSLGAGFSYEQYF
-	TRBJ2-5	TRBV11-2	-	TGTGCCAGCACCTCCATGGGCCAGAGCGAGACCCAGTACTTC	CASTSMGQSETQYF
-	TRBJ1-1	TRBV9	-	TGTGCCAGCAGCGTAGAAGGGGGCACTGAAGCTTTCTTT	CASSVEGGTEAFF
-	TRBJ2-1	TRBV9	-	TGTGCCAGCAGCGTAGTAGGAGGCAACAATGAGCAGTTCTTC	CASSVVGGNNEQFF
TRBD1	TRBJ2-7	TRBV6-6	-	TGTGCCAGCAGTACAGGGGCAGAGAGCTCCTACGAGCAGTACTTC	CASSTGAESSYEQYF
TRBD2	TRBJ2-3	TRBV6-4	-	TGTGCCAGCAGCCTACTAGCGGGAGCCCCAGATACGCAGTATTTT	CASSLLAGAPDTQYF
-	TRBJ2-7	TRBV11-2	-	TGTGCCAGCAGCCTCCGGGTCGGAAGAGCCTACGAGCAGTACTTC	CASSLRVGRAYEQYF
TRBD1	TRBJ2-1	TRBV7-9	-	TGTGCCAGTACCGGGACAGCCTACAATGAGCAGTTCTTC	CASTGTAYNEQFF
-	TRBJ2-3	TRBV10-3	-	TGTGCCATCAGAGATGGGGGCGCGGGTACGCAGTATTTT	CAIRDGGAGTQYF
-	TRBJ2-1	TRBV7-2	-	TGTGCCAGCAGCTTAGTTCTCGGCGGGAATGAGCAGTTCTTC	CASSLVLGGNEQFF
TRBD1	TRBJ2-7	TRBV18	few	TGTGCCAGCTCAGTGGGGACAGGGGGCTTTAACGAGCAGTACTTC	CASSVGTGGFNEQYF
-	TRBJ2-3	TRBV5-4	-	TGTGCCAGCAGCTTGGCGGGGGACGATACGCAGTATTTT	CASSLAGDDTQYF
-	TRBJ2-3	TRBV28	-	TGTGCCAGCAGTGTAGGAAGGAGTGCGCAGTATTTT	CASSVGRSAQYF